The 26 T cell receptor beta chains presented below share a single source sample, sequenced in a study of prognosis after radiotherapy for stage I lung cancer. TCR beta CDR3 was amplified from genomic DNA by two-round multiplex PCR. During first-round PCR, primers specific to each TRBV and TRBJ gene were used. From the multiplex PCR reads, TCRdb called clonotypes with MiXCR, one entry per CDR3 protein. The sample shows 25,000 to 35,000 distinct CDR3 sequences, about half of them seen only once. Sequencing was performed on PBMCs, taken before or after stereotactic body radiation therapy (not recorded which). The receptor source for this set is a donor over 45 with non-small cell lung cancer.

The CDR3 here is CASSLGHGPGGELFF. CDR3 coding DNA: TGTGCCAGCAGCTTAGGTCACGGGCCGGGCGGGGAGCTGTTTTTT. The chain has TRBV11-2 and TRBJ2-2, with D uncertain. V shed 1 base and J shed 7 bases, with 13 bases lying between them. From germline, CDR1 is SGHAT and CDR2 FQNNGV. The CDR3 runs 15 residues.

This chain links TRBV2 with TRBJ2-2; TRBD1 aligns across 8 bases. The CDR3 contains 15 residues. Looked up from germline, CDR1 is SNHLY and CDR2 is FYNNEI. V was clipped by 3 bases and J by 9 bases; unmatched bases: 9. The CDR3 sequence is CASSEGQVMPRELFF. The CDR3 coding sequence is TGTGCCAGCAGTGAGGGACAGGTGATGCCCAGGGAGCTGTTTTTT.

The chain joins TRBV7-2 to TRBJ2-1; the D gene is possibly TRBD2 (5 bases). Trimming stripped 5 bases from V and 7 bases from J, with 9 bases between. Germline V lookup: CDR1 SGHTA, CDR2 FQGNSA. The CDR3 runs 12 residues. The CDR3 reads CASSPWTNEQFF. The CDR3 region has the DNA TGTGCCAGCAGCCCCTGGACTAATGAGCAGTTCTTC.

The sample holds many counts of this clonotype. The gene calls are TRBV11-2 and TRBJ2-1; D not resolved. CDR3 length: 14 amino acids. Trimming cost V 2 bases and J 5 bases, with 10 bases left between them. Germline CDR1 SGHAT, CDR2 FQNNGV. The CDR3 loop is CASSLLDINNEQFF. CDR3 nucleotides: TGTGCCAGCAGCTTATTGGATATTAACAATGAGCAGTTCTTC. Using reference TRBV11-2 and TRBJ2-1 for the parts outside the CDR3, the full variable domain is EAGVAQSPRYKIIEKRQSVAFWCNPISGHATLYWYQQILGQGPKLLIQFQNNGVVDDSQLPKDRFSAERLKGVDSTLKIQPAKLEDSAVYLCASSLLDINNEQFFGPGTRLTVL.

This clonotype was observed at least ten times. The rearrangement links TRBV15 to TRBJ2-3; D tentatively fits TRBD1 or TRBD2 (5 bases each). Germline CDR1 is LNHNV and CDR2 is YYDKDF (reference sequence). This CDR3 has 16 amino acids. Deletions cut 0 bases from V and 3 bases from J, with 13 bases between. CDR3 loop: CATSRDRGSDTDTQYF. In nucleotides, the CDR3 is TGTGCCACCAGCAGAGATCGGGGCAGCGATACAGATACGCAGTATTTT.

This clonotype was detected ten times or more. V is TRBV2 and J is TRBJ2-1; 8 bases are shared with TRBD2. The CDR3 consists of 15 residues. V lost 6 bases and J lost 6; bases outside the gene matches: 10. CDR1 and CDR2 (germline): SNHLY, FYNNEI. The CDR3 coding sequence is TGTGCCAGCAGAGGAACGGGAGGGCCTTTCAATGAGCAGTTCTTC. The encoded protein is CASRGTGGPFNEQFF. The whole variable domain, filled in from reference TRBV2 and TRBJ2-1, reads EPEVTQTPSHQVTQMGQEVILRCVPISNHLYFYWYRQILGQKVEFLVSFYNNEISEKSEIFDDQFSVERPDGSNFTLKIRSTKLEDSAMYFCASRGTGGPFNEQFFGPGTRLTVL.

The gene calls are TRBV28 and TRBJ2-7; 9 bases agree with TRBD2. Trimming took 5 bases from V and 6 from J; bases not matched to a gene: 11. Germline lookup yields CDR1 MDHEN and CDR2 SYDVKM. The CDR3 is made up of 15 amino acids. CDR3 loop: CASSVVSSGIVEQYF. In DNA form, the CDR3 reads TGTGCCAGCAGTGTCGTGTCTAGCGGGATTGTCGAGCAGTACTTC.

This sequence joins TRBV7-3 and TRBJ2-1, with unresolved D. V was shortened by 3 bases and J by 7 bases, with 10 bases between the two germline ends. The CDR3 is 13 amino acids. The V gene's germline CDR1 is SGHTA and CDR2 FQGTGA. The CDR3: CASSFWVANEQFF. The CDR3, as DNA: TGTGCCAGCAGCTTCTGGGTGGCGAATGAGCAGTTCTTC.

V gene TRBV11-2 combines with J gene TRBJ2-6; 8 nucleotides match TRBD1. The CDR3 is 17 residues long. After removal of 5 bases from V and 1 base from J, the junction contained 7 bases not matched to a gene. The germline V gene has CDR1 SGHAT and CDR2 FQNNGV. CDR3 DNA sequence: TGTGCCAGCAGCCAACAGGGGGTATTTTCTGGGGCCAACGTCCTGACTTTC. Its protein is CASSQQGVFSGANVLTF.

This clonotype was detected many times. The V call is TRBV12-3 or TRBV12-4, the J call TRBJ1-3; D is possibly TRBD1 (5 bases). Trimming removed 6 bases at V and 0 bases at J, with 21 bases between. This CDR3 has 18 amino acids. CDR3 loop: CASSPSLGVFYSGNTIYF. As DNA, the CDR3 is TGTGCCAGCAGCCCTAGTTTGGGGGTTTTTTACTCTGGAAACACCATATATTTT.

This chain joins TRBV6-2 or TRBV6-3 and TRBJ1-5; TRBD1 matches 10 bases. CDR1 is MNHEY and CDR2 is SVGEGT in the germline V gene. J gave up 7 bases and V 6 bases, and 3 bases lay outside the gene matches. The CDR3 covers 13 residues. In nucleotides, the CDR3 is TGTGCCAGCAGGTTGACAGGGGGCCAGCCCCAGCATTTT. It specifies CASRLTGGQPQHF.

This clonotype was counted ten times or more. The gene calls are TRBV11-3 and TRBJ2-1, with 7 bases aligning to TRBD2. With V trimmed by 8 bases and J by 6 bases, 10 bases remained unmatched. Germline V lookup: CDR1 SGHNT, CDR2 YENEEA. The CDR3 has 14 amino acids. For the CDR3, the DNA is TGTGCCAGCGGGGTCCCTTTAGCGGGCAATGAGCAGTTCTTC. Translated: CASGVPLAGNEQFF. The full variable domain, with the rest looked up from reference TRBV11-3 and TRBJ2-1, is EAGVVQSPRYKIIEKKQPVAFWCNPISGHNTLYWYLQNLGQGPELLIRYENEEAVDDSQLPKDRFSAERLKGVDSTLKIQPAELGDSAVYLCASGVPLAGNEQFFGPGTRLTVL.

With respect to this clonotype: This sequence is one base from a far larger clone and is likely a read error. The chain combines TRBV18 with TRBJ2-1; 7 bases line up with TRBD1. Germline CDR1 and CDR2: KGHSH and LQKENI. This CDR3 is built from 13 residues. V shed 3 bases, J shed 10 bases, and the junction held 6 bases outside the gene matches. Here the CDR3 DNA reads TGTGCCAGCTCACCGGGACAGTACTACGAGCAGTTCTTC. This encodes CASSPGQYYEQFF. The full variable domain, completed using reference TRBV18 and TRBJ2-1, is NAGVMQNPRHLVRRRGQEARLRCSPMKGHSHVYWYRQLPEEGLKFMVYLQKENIIDESGMPKERFSAEFPKEGPSILRIQQVVRGDSAAYFCASSPGQYYEQFFGPGTRLTVL.

This clonotype was detected ten times or more. The V gene is TRBV19, the J gene TRBJ1-1; D not resolved. Germline values: CDR1 LNHDA, CDR2 SQIVND (reference sequence). CDR3 length equals 14 residues. Trimming removed 6 bases from V and 0 bases from J, with 11 bases in between. This CDR3 reads CASSTTPLNTEAFF. The CDR3 nucleotides read TGTGCCAGTAGCACGACCCCACTGAACACTGAAGCTTTCTTT.

The table lists this clonotype with many counts. This chain uses TRBV6-5 with TRBJ2-7; the match to TRBD2 covers 9 bases. Germline V gene sequence: CDR1 MNHEY, CDR2 SVGAGI. V was pared by 3 bases and J by 5 bases, with 8 bases of the junction left unmatched. This CDR3 spans 15 amino acids. The CDR3 region is CASSYLAGGPNEQYF. CDR3 bases: TGTGCCAGCAGTTATCTTGCGGGAGGGCCGAACGAGCAGTACTTC.

This chain joins TRBV20-1 and TRBJ2-3; maybe TRBD1 (6 bases). CDR1 and CDR2 from the germline V gene are DFQATT and SNEGSKA (reference sequence). This CDR3 has 15 amino acids. Trimming pared 7 bases from V and 0 bases from J, leaving 17 bases between. CDR3 DNA: TGCAGTGTTTCGGACAGTAAAGTAAGCACAGATACGCAGTATTTT. Protein: CSVSDSKVSTDTQYF.

The table lists this clonotype with many counts. V and J are TRBV5-1 and TRBJ1-4; a weak D match, TRBD1 (5 bases). The V end was cut by 1 base, the J end by 8 bases, with 12 bases between. The germline gives CDR1 SGHRS, CDR2 YFSETQ. This CDR3 contains 14 residues. For the CDR3, the DNA is TGCGCCAGCAGCTTGCAGGGAATCGGGGAAAAACTGTTTTTT. Protein sequence: CASSLQGIGEKLFF.

There are many counts of this clonotype. The chain couples TRBV7-9 to TRBJ2-1; D unclear. Trimming cost V 5 bases and J 12 bases, with 14 bases left between them. CDR1 and CDR2 from the germline V gene are SEHNR and FQNEAQ (reference sequence). This CDR3 comprises 12 residues. The CDR3 DNA reads TGTGCCAGCAGCCGCCCAACAAGTCCGCAGTTCTTC. Translation gives CASSRPTSPQFF.

Concerning this clonotype: This likely came from a read error, as a far larger clone is one base away. This chain joins TRBV7-2 and TRBJ2-1, with TRBD2 matching over 12 bases. CDR3 length equals 17 residues. Germline CDR1 reads SGHTA; CDR2 reads FQGNSA. With 0 bases clipped from V and 11 bases from J, the junction kept 11 bases outside the gene matches. The CDR3 nucleotides read TGTGCCAGCAGCTTAGCGACCGGGCTAGCGGGAGGGAATAAGCAGTTCTTC. Protein: CASSLATGLAGGNKQFF.

Points on this clonotype: This may be a read error, as it is one base from a much larger clone. The chain has TRBV28 and TRBJ2-1, with 12 bases identical to TRBD2. After removal of 7 bases from V and 3 bases from J, the junction contained 10 bases not matched to a gene. Germline assignment: CDR1 MDHEN and CDR2 SYDVKM. This CDR3 comprises 17 residues. CDR3 nucleotide sequence: TGTGCCAGCATGACTAGCGGGGGAGGGCGGGACTACAATGAGCAGTTCTTC. Encoded protein: CASMTSGGGRDYNEQFF.

This clonotype was detected many times. The chain carries TRBV6-5 and TRBJ2-3; TRBD1 might be the D (6 bases). This CDR3 is 16 amino acids long. Germline CDR1 MNHEY, CDR2 SVGAGI. V shed 2 bases and J shed 4 bases, with 16 bases lying between them. The DNA for the CDR3 is TGTGCCAGCAGTTACACGGCAGGGGTTGGATCAGATACGCAGTATTTT. It is translated as CASSYTAGVGSDTQYF.

This clonotype counts as medium-sized. This sequence joins TRBV12-3 or TRBV12-4 and TRBJ2-7; weak D call: TRBD2 (5 bases). The CDR3 length is 14 residues. V gave up 5 bases and J gave up 0 bases, with 11 bases separating them. The CDR3 DNA is TGTGCCAGCAGTCAGGACTCTCTCTCCTACGAGCAGTACTTC. Amino acids: CASSQDSLSYEQYF.

The genes are TRBV3-1 and TRBJ2-1; D gene uncertain. Germline V CDR1 and CDR2: LGHDT, YNNKEL (reference sequence). CDR3 length: 14 residues. Trimming left V 4 bases short and J 4 bases short, with 11 bases between. The CDR3 protein is CASSLRPVYNEQFF. In DNA, the CDR3 is TGTGCCAGCAGCCTCAGACCCGTTTACAATGAGCAGTTCTTC.

This clonotype was observed many times. J is TRBJ2-7 and V is TRBV6-9; no clear D gene. CDR3 size: 12 residues. Germline lookup yields CDR1 MNHGY and CDR2 SVAAGI. The V end was cut by 4 bases, the J end by 4 bases, with 8 bases between. In nucleotides, the CDR3 is TGTGCCAGCAGTTCCCTGGCGTACGAGCAGTACTTC. This codes for CASSSLAYEQYF.

J is TRBJ2-2 and V is TRBV5-1, with no clear D. Germline CDR1 reads SGHRS; CDR2 reads YFSETQ. Trimming left V 2 bases short and J 7 bases short, with 12 bases between. The CDR3 extends over 14 amino acids. This CDR3 reads CASSFSRINGELFF. In DNA form, the CDR3 reads TGCGCCAGCAGCTTTAGCAGGATCAACGGGGAGCTGTTTTTT.

This chain connects TRBV6-1 to TRBJ1-6, with D hard to call. Trimming cost V 5 bases and J 0 bases, with 11 bases left between them. Germline CDR1 is MNHNS and CDR2 is SASEGT. There are 16 residues in the CDR3. The CDR3 nucleotides are TGTGCCAGCAGTCGGACTCCAGTCTCCTATAATTCACCCCTCCACTTT. It specifies CASSRTPVSYNSPLHF.